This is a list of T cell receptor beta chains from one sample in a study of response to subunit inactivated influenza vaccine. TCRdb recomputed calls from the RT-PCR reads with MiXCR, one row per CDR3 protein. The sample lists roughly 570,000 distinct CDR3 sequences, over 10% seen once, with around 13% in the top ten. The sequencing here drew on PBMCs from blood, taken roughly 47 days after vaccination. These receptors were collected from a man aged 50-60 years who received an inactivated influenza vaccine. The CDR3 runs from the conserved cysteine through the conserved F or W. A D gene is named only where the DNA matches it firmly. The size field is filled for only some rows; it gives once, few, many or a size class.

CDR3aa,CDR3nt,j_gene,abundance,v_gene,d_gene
CSVEQTVYEQYF,TGCAGTGTAGAGCAGACAGTCTACGAGCAGTACTTC,TRBJ2-7,few,TRBV20-1,NA
CSALTETQYF,TGCAGTGCTCTTACGGAGACCCAGTACTTC,TRBJ2-5,many,TRBV20-1,NA
CATSASGSRYEQYF,TGTGCCACCAGTGCCTCCGGGAGTCGCTACGAGCAGTACTTC,TRBJ2-7,NA,TRBV24-1,NA
CSASKQGTQETQYF,TGCAGTGCTAGCAAACAGGGGACACAAGAGACCCAGTACTTC,TRBJ2-5,many,TRBV20-1,TRBD1
CASSRGSGSNEKLFF,TGTGCCAGCAGCCGGGGTTCAGGGTCTAATGAAAAACTGTTTTTT,TRBJ1-4,NA,TRBV7-8,NA
CASSLDGQQLGFQYF,TGTGCCAGCAGCTTGGATGGGCAGCAACTGGGTTTTCAGTACTTC,TRBJ2-4,few,TRBV5-6,NA
CASSLDVYSGGAPDF,TGTGCCAGCAGCTTAGATGTTTATAGCGGGGGGGCCCCGGATTTT,TRBJ2-3,NA,TRBV7-2,TRBD2
CASRKNPKTSGGTGELFF,TGTGCCAGCAGGAAGAACCCCAAGACTAGCGGGGGAACCGGGGAGCTGTTTTTT,TRBJ2-2,NA,TRBV28,TRBD2
CASSYGPSGRAYNEQFF,TGTGCCAGCAGTTACGGTCCTAGCGGGAGGGCCTACAATGAGCAGTTCTTC,TRBJ2-1,few,TRBV6-5,TRBD2
CASSPLGQGASEQYF,TGTGCCAGCAGTCCTCTGGGACAGGGGGCGAGCGAGCAGTACTTC,TRBJ2-7,few,TRBV28,TRBD1
CASSPSWTGTEAFF,TGTGCCAGCAGCCCTTCTTGGACCGGTACTGAAGCTTTCTTT,TRBJ1-1,few,TRBV6-1,NA
CSARTGTSGSEQYF,TGCAGTGCTAGAACCGGGACTAGCGGGAGCGAGCAGTACTTC,TRBJ2-7,few,TRBV20-1,TRBD2
CASRGLAGLGQYF,TGTGCCAGCAGGGGACTAGCGGGGCTGGGTCAGTACTTC,TRBJ2-5,once,TRBV3-1,TRBD2
CASSYQEYTGELFF,TGTGCCAGCAGTTACCAGGAGTACACCGGGGAGCTGTTTTTT,TRBJ2-2,few,TRBV6-2/TRBV6-3,NA
CASSGGQHYGYTF,TGCGCCAGCAGCGGGGGACAGCACTATGGCTACACCTTC,TRBJ1-2,few,TRBV5-1,TRBD1
CFARDRDRGSGELFF,TGCTTTGCTAGAGATCGGGACAGGGGTTCCGGGGAGCTGTTTTTT,TRBJ2-2,NA,TRBV20-1,TRBD1
CASSTSSGATQYF,TGTGCCAGCAGCACCTCTAGCGGGGCTACGCAGTATTTT,TRBJ2-3,many,TRBV11-2,TRBD2
CASSLGYYNEQFF,TGTGCCAGCAGCTTAGGCTACTACAATGAGCAGTTCTTC,TRBJ2-1,many,TRBV7-2,NA
CASSKPTGTYEQYF,TGTGCCAGCAGCAAACCGACAGGGACCTACGAGCAGTACTTC,TRBJ2-7,few,TRBV7-2,TRBD1
CASSGRGRETQYF,TGTGCCAGCAGCGGCCGGGGGAGGGAGACCCAGTACTTC,TRBJ2-5,NA,TRBV7-2,NA
CASSFGPTGELFF,TGTGCCAGCAGCTTTGGGCCTACCGGGGAGCTGTTTTTT,TRBJ2-2,NA,TRBV7-3,NA
CAWSRQVNEQFF,TGTGCCTGGAGTCGACAGGTGAATGAGCAGTTCTTC,TRBJ2-1,NA,TRBV30,NA
CASSKSTGTNEKLFF,TGTGCCAGCAGCAAATCGACAGGGACTAATGAAAAACTGTTTTTT,TRBJ1-4,few,TRBV7-8,TRBD1
CASMEGWETQYF,TGTGCCAGCATGGAAGGGTGGGAGACCCAGTACTTC,TRBJ2-5,NA,TRBV28,NA
CATRSGRSPEETQYF,TGTGCCACCAGGTCCGGCAGGTCTCCTGAAGAGACCCAGTACTTC,TRBJ2-5,few,TRBV24-1,NA